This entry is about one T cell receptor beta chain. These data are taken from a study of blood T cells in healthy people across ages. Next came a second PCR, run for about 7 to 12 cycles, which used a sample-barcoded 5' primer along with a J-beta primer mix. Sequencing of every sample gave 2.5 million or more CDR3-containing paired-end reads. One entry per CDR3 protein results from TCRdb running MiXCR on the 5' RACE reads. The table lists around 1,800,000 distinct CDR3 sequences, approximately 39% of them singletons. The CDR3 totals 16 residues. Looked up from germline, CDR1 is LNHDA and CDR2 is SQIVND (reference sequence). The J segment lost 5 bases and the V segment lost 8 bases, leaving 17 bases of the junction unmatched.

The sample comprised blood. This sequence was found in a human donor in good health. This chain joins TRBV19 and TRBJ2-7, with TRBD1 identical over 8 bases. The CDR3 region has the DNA TGTGCCAGTGGAAATTACCCCTTCAGGGGGCCCCACGAGCAGTACTTC. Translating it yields CASGNYPFRGPHEQYF.